This T cell receptor (beta chain) originates from a study of cytomegalovirus exposure and HLA in healthy donors. The study ran its PCR with 60 Vbeta and 13 Jbeta primers. The assay was immunoSEQ multiplex PCR, and TCRdb's table has in-frame clones only and misses some. This table has around 130,000 clones, less than 85% appearing once. CDR1 is MDHEN, CDR2 SYDVKM, per germline. The CDR3 has 17 amino acids. Deletions cut 0 bases from V and 2 bases from J, with 14 bases between. Worth noting for this clone: The antigen is unknown.

Study-wide results and limits: DRB1 showed the most TCR associations and HLA-C the fewest in a later analysis, as rates varied by HLA locus.

Sequencing was done on a sample of PBMCs. The chain joins TRBV28 to TRBJ1-5; perhaps TRBD1 as D (6 bases). This receptor was taken from a woman between 35 and 50 years old in good health and CMV-seropositive. The DNA of the CDR3 is TGTGCCAGCAGTTTATGGCACAGGGAGACGCGCAATCAGCCCCAGCATTTT. Its protein product is CASSLWHRETRNQPQHF.